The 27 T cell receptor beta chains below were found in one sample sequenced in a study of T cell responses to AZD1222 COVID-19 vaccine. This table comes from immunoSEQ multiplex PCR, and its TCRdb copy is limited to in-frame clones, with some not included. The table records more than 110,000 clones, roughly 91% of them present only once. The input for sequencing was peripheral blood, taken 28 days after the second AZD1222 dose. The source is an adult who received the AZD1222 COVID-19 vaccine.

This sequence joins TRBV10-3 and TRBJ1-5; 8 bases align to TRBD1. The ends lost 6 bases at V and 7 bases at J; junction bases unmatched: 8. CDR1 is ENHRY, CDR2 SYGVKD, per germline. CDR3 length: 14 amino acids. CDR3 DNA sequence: TGTGCCATCAGCCAACAGGGGGTGGGGCAGCCCCAGCATTTT. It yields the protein CAISQQGVGQPQHF.

DNA of the CDR3: TGTGCCAGTAGTATAGTGGCTAGCGCCTACAATGAGCAGTTCTTC. This encodes CASSIVASAYNEQFF. The rearrangement joins TRBV19 to TRBJ2-1; perhaps TRBD2 as D (6 bases). V lost 1 base and J lost 2, with 9 bases in between. There are 15 residues in the CDR3. Germline CDR1 and CDR2: LNHDA and SQIVND (reference sequence).

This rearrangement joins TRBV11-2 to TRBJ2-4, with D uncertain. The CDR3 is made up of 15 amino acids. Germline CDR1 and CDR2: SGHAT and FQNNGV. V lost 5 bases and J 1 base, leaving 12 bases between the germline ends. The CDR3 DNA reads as TGTGCCAGCAGCCGCGGTCAGGCGGCCAAAAACATTCAGTACTTC. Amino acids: CASSRGQAAKNIQYF.

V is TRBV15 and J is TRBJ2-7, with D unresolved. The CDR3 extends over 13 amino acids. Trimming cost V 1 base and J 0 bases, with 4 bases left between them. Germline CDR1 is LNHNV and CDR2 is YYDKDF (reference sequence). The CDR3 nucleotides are TGTGCCACCAGCAGAGGAAGCTCCTACGAGCAGTACTTC. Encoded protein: CATSRGSSYEQYF.

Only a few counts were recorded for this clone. CDR3 sequence (DNA): TGTGCCAGCAGCTTAGTGGATTCACCCCTCCACTTT. It is translated as CASSLVDSPLHF. The rearrangement joins TRBV7-8 to TRBJ1-6, with D unclear. The CDR3 has 12 amino acids. The germline V and J ends were trimmed by 1 base and 8 bases, with 3 bases remaining between them. Germline CDR1 is SGHVS and CDR2 is FQNEAQ. Combining the CDR3 with reference TRBV7-8 and TRBJ1-6 gives the whole variable domain GAGVSQSPRYKVAKRGQDVALRCDPISGHVSLFWYQQALGQGPEFLTYFQNEAQLDKSGLPSDRFFAERPEGSVSTLKIQRTQQEDSAVYLCASSLVDSPLHFGNGTRLTVT.

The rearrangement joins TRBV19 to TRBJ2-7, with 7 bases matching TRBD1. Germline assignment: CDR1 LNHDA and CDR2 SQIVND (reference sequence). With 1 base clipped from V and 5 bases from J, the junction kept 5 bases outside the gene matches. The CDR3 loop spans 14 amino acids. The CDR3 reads CASSIVGGIDEQYF. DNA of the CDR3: TGTGCCAGTAGTATAGTAGGGGGCATCGACGAGCAGTACTTC.

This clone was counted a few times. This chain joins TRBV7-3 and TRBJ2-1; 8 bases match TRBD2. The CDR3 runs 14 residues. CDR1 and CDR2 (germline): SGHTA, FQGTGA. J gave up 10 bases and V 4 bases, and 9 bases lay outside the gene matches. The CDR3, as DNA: TGTGCCAGCAGCTCCCAACCTACTAGCGGAGAGCAGTTCTTC. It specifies CASSSQPTSGEQFF.

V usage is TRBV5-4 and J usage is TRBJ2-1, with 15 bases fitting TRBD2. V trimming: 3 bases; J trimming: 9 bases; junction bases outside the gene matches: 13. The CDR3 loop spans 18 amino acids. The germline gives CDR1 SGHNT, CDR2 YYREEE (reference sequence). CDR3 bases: TGTGCCAGCAGCTCCCCGGGACTAGCGGGGGGCGGTTTTTTTGAGCAGTTCTTC. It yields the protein CASSSPGLAGGGFFEQFF. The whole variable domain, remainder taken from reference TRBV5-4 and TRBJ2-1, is ETGVTQSPTHLIKTRGQQVTLRCSSQSGHNTVSWYQQALGQGPQFIFQYYREEENGRGNFPPRFSGLQFPNYSSELNVNALELDDSALYLCASSSPGLAGGGFFEQFFGPGTRLTVL.

CDR3 nucleotides: TGCAGCGTTGAGAGACTACAGGGGGCATTAGAGACCCAGTACTTC. This translates into CSVERLQGALETQYF. The gene calls are TRBV29-1 and TRBJ2-5, with 9 bases that match TRBD1. V lost 3 bases, J lost 4 bases, and 9 bases stayed unmatched. Germline assignment: CDR1 SQVTM and CDR2 ANQGSEA. The CDR3 covers 15 residues. Supplemented by reference TRBV29-1 and TRBJ2-5, the full variable domain reads SAVISQKPSRDICQRGTSLTIQCQVDSQVTMMFWYRQQPGQSLTLIATANQGSEATYESGFVIDKFPISRPNLTFSTLTVSNMSPEDSSIYLCSVERLQGALETQYFGPGTRLLVL.

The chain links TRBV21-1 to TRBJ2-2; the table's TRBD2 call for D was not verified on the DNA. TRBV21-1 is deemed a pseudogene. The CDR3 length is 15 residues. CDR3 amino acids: CASPWWEGDTGELFF. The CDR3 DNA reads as TGTGCCAGCCCCTGGTGGGAGGGTGATACCGGGGAGCTGTTTTTT.

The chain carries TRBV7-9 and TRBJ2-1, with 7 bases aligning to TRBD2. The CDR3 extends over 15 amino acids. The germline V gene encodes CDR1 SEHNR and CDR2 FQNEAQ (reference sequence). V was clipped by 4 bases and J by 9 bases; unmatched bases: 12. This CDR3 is CASSWGWGRAGEQFF. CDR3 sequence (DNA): TGTGCCAGCAGCTGGGGCTGGGGGAGGGCCGGTGAGCAGTTCTTC.

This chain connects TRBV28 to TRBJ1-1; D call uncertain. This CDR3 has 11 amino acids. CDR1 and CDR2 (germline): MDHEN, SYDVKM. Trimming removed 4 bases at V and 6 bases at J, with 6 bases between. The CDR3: CASSSVPEAFF. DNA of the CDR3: TGTGCCAGCAGTTCGGTCCCTGAAGCTTTCTTT.

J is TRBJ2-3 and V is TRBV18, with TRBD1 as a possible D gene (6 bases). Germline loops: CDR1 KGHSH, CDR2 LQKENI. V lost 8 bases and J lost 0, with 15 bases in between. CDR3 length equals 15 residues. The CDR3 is CASGTNPSSTDTQYF. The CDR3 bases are TGTGCCAGCGGGACAAACCCTTCTAGCACAGATACGCAGTATTTT. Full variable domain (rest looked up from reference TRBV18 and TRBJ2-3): NAGVMQNPRHLVRRRGQEARLRCSPMKGHSHVYWYRQLPEEGLKFMVYLQKENIIDESGMPKERFSAEFPKEGPSILRIQQVVRGDSAAYFCASGTNPSSTDTQYFGPGTRLTVL.

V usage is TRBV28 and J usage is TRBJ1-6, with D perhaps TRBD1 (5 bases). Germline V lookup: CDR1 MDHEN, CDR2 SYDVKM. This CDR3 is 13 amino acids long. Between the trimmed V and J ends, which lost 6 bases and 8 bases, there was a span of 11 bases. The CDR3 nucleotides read TGTGCCAGCAGGCCAGGGTCCGATTCACCCCTCCACTTT. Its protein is CASRPGSDSPLHF.

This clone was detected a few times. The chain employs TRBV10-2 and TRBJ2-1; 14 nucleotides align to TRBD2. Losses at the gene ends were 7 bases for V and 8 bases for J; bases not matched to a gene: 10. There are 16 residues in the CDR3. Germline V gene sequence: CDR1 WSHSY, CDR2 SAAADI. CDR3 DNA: TGCGCCAGCAACTCCGGACTAGCGGGAGGAGGTCATGAGCAGTTCTTC. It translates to CASNSGLAGGGHEQFF.

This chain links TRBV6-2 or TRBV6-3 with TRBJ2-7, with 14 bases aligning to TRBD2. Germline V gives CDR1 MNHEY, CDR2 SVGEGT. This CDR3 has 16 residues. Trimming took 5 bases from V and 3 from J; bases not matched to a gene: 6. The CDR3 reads CASSIGTSGGYYEQYF. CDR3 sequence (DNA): TGTGCCAGCAGTATCGGGACTAGCGGGGGTTACTACGAGCAGTACTTC.

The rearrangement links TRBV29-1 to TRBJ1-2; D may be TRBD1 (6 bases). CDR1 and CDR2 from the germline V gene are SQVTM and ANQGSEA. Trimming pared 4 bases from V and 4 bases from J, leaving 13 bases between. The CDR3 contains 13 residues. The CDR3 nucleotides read TGCAGCGTTGGGGCAGGGGTAGGCTATGGCTACACCTTC. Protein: CSVGAGVGYGYTF.

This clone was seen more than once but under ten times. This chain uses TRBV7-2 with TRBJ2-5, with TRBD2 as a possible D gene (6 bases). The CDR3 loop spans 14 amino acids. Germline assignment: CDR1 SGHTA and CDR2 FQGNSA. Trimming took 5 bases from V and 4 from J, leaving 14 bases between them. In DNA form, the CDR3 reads TGTGCCAGCAGCGCGGGACTCGACGTAGAGACCCAGTACTTC. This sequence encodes CASSAGLDVETQYF.

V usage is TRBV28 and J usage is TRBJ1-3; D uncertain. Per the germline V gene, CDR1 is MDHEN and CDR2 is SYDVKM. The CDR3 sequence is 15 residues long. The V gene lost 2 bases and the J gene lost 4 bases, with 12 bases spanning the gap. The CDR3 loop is CASSLPYVGGNTIYF. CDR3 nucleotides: TGTGCCAGCAGTTTACCCTATGTGGGGGGAAACACCATATATTTT.

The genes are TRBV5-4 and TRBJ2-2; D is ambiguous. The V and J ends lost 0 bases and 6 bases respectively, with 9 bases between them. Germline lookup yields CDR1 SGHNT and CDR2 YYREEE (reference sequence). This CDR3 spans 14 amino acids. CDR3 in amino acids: CASSLVSGPGELFF. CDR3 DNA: TGTGCCAGCAGCTTGGTCTCAGGTCCCGGGGAGCTGTTTTTT.

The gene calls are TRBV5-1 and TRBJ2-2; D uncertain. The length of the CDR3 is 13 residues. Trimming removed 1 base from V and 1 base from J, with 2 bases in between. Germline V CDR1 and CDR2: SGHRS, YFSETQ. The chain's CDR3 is CASSLRNTGELFF. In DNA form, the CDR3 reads TGCGCCAGCAGCTTGAGGAACACCGGGGAGCTGTTTTTT.

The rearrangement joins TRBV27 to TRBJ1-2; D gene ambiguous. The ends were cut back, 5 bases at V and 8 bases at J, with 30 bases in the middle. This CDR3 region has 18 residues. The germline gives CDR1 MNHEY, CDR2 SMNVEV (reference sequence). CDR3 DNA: TGTGCCAGCAGTGGCCAACGGGGATATTCCGGGGATGCTGCGGGCTACACCTTC. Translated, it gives CASSGQRGYSGDAAGYTF.

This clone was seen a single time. Here the CDR3 reads CASSRATNTGELFF. As DNA, the CDR3 is TGTGCCAGCAGCCGGGCTACGAACACCGGGGAGCTGTTTTTT. V is TRBV6-2 or TRBV6-3 and J is TRBJ2-2, with unresolved D. The CDR3 runs to 14 residues. The germline CDR1 and CDR2 sequences are MNHEY and SVGEGT. The germline V and J ends were trimmed by 6 bases and 0 bases, with 8 bases remaining between them.

The CDR3: CASAGPFSTDTQYF. The DNA of the CDR3 is TGTGCCAGCGCAGGGCCCTTTAGCACAGATACGCAGTATTTT. The gene calls are TRBV7-9 and TRBJ2-3, with a weak D call TRBD1 (5 bases). Germline V gene lookup returns CDR1 SEHNR and CDR2 FQNEAQ (reference sequence). The CDR3 runs to 14 residues. V lost 8 bases, J lost 0 bases, and 12 bases lay in between.

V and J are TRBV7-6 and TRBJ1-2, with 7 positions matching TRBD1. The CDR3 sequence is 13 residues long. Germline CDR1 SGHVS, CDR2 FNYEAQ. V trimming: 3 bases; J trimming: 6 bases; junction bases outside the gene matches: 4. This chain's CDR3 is CASSFRQGHGYTF. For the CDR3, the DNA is TGTGCCAGCAGCTTTCGACAGGGTCATGGCTACACCTTC.

DNA of the CDR3: TGCGCCAGCAGCCAAGTGGCGGGAGGCCACGAGCAGTACTTC. It is translated as CASSQVAGGHEQYF. This rearrangement joins TRBV4-1 to TRBJ2-7; 8 nucleotides match TRBD2. This CDR3 has 14 amino acids. The germline gives CDR1 MGHRA, CDR2 YSYEKL. The V segment lost 1 base and the J segment 5 bases; nucleotides outside the gene matches: 4.

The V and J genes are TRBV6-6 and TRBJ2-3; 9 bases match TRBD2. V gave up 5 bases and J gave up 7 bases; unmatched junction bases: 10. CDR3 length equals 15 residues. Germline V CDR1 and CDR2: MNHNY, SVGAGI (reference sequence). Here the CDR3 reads CASSVTSGSSNTQYF. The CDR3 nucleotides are TGTGCCAGCAGTGTCACTAGCGGGTCCTCCAATACGCAGTATTTT.